The sequence of this T cell receptor beta chain was determined in a study of identical twins. It was template switching that added a universal primer site, and there were unique molecular identifiers on the cDNA. TCRdb fed the 5' RACE reads into MiXCR, producing one record per CDR3 protein. The repertoire holds over 500,000 distinct CDR3 sequences, with roughly a fifth as singletons. In germline, CDR1 is MNHEY, CDR2 SVGAGI. Trimming cost V 9 bases and J 5 bases, with 11 bases left between them. The CDR3 is made up of 11 amino acids. Separately, the same data were catalogued under a study of T cells expressing NK-cell markers.

The sequencing sample was made of CD4+ T cells sorted from blood. V and J are TRBV6-5 and TRBJ2-7; TRBD1 might be the D (5 bases). The clonotype comes from a woman aged 18-29 years in good health. As DNA, the CDR3 is TGTGCCAGGGGCAGGGTCCACGAGCAGTACTTC. This translates into CARGRVHEQYF.